This T cell receptor (beta chain) was profiled in a study of T cell repertoires in cytomegalovirus infection (dated by TCRdb to about 2019). In terms of the full investigation: Recently identified HLA-C-restricted CMV epitopes, whose presentation resists viral immunomodulation, were targeted by peptide stimulations together with well-studied HLA-B-restricted epitopes. The HLA type of each donor mattered for the analysis, because public TCR beta signatures pointed to carriage of CMV infection along with the matching HLA type.

The treatment or condition label corresponds to: in vitro stimulation with specific CMV peptide epitopes to enrich CMV-specific T cells. Sequencing relied on an Illumina HiSeq 1500. TCRdb passed the public sequencing reads through fastp at Q25 and MiXCR, retaining productive beta sequences. Every distinct CDR3 protein forms one entry, paired with its most common genes and DNA. The sample table holds about 830,000 distinct CDR3 sequences, of which roughly 33% were seen once. In total, the top ten clones hold roughly 12% of the sample. General findings and caveats noted by the study authors: The ex vivo response was dominated by HLA-C-restricted CMV-specific TCR beta clonotypes, which also provided the single most frequent clonotype in two of eight donors. In both this cohort and an independent cohort of 350 or so donors, the cumulative frequency of public TCR beta family members distinguished carriers of CMV infection plus the relevant HLA type.

CDR1 SEHNR and CDR2 FQNEAQ were looked up in the germline V gene (reference sequence). CDR3 length: 12 amino acids, cysteine to phenylalanine. CDR3 DNA is the only sequence kept; it has 36 bases, read in frame from the first base. Regarding this clonotype: The antigen it recognizes is unknown. Since a much larger clone is just one base distant, this may be a read error.

Recombination linked TRBV7-9 to TRBJ1-1; a tentative D match to TRBD1 spans 5 bases. This material consisted of cultured CD8+ T cells from PBMCs, taken from culture after CMV antigen stimulation. The source of this sequence is a human donor in good health (CMV status not recorded). Some clones in this sample may be carry-over from other donors' samples. The CDR3 protein sequence reads: CARSLRGAEAFF. The nucleotide sequence reads as follows: TGTGCCAGAAGCTTGCGGGGCGCTGAAGCTTTCTTT.